The 8 T cell receptor beta chains given below trace back to one sample, sequenced in a study of vaccination and CD4 T cells after COVID-19. With the Oncomine TCR Beta short-read assay, DNA from cultured CD4+ T cells was sequenced. TCRdb analysed the PCR reads with MiXCR anew, one entry per CDR3 protein. The table records about 20,000 distinct CDR3 sequences, around 63% of them present only once. Their antigens remain unidentified. This sample's treatment: roughly 10-day PBMC culture with coronavirus spike peptide pools or control peptides (ViraFEST assay). Sequenced input: CD4+ T cells from blood, cultured in vitro. All receptors derive from a human donor who had recovered from COVID-19.

In this sample, this clonotype turned up once. The chain has TRBV7-2 and TRBJ1-1; possible D gene TRBD1, 6 bases. The CDR3 is made up of 15 amino acids. The ends were cut back, 2 bases at V and 1 base at J, with 11 bases in the middle. Germline V lookup: CDR1 SGHTA, CDR2 FQGNSA. The chain's CDR3 is CASSLRGPANTEAFF. The CDR3 coding sequence is TGTGCCAGCAGCTTACGGGGGCCCGCGAACACTGAAGCTTTCTTT.

The CDR3 here is CASSLDGGTGELFF. Here the CDR3 DNA reads TGTGCCAGCAGTTTGGATGGAGGTACCGGGGAGCTGTTTTTT. The genes are TRBV27 and TRBJ2-2, with D maybe TRBD2 (5 bases). The germline V gene encodes CDR1 MNHEY and CDR2 SMNVEV (reference sequence). Trimming cost V 3 bases and J 5 bases, with 10 bases left between them. The length of the CDR3 is 14 residues.

The chain carries TRBV20-1 and TRBJ2-3; perhaps TRBD2 as D (5 bases). There are 13 residues in the CDR3. The germline V gene encodes CDR1 DFQATT and CDR2 SNEGSKA (reference sequence). Trimming took 4 bases from V and 4 from J, leaving 12 bases between them. The CDR3 DNA reads as TGCAGTGCTAATCTAGCTGGGGCAGATACGCAGTATTTT. It codes for CSANLAGADTQYF.

The V call is TRBV7-9, the J call TRBJ1-2; D is perhaps TRBD1 (5 bases). Trimming removed 8 bases from V and 2 bases from J, with 9 bases in between. CDR1 and CDR2 from the germline V gene are SEHNR and FQNEAQ (reference sequence). The CDR3 sequence is 12 residues long. The CDR3 loop reads CASGTSNYGYTF. The CDR3 DNA sequence: TGTGCCAGCGGGACGTCAAACTATGGCTACACCTTC.

This clonotype was seen a handful of times. The chain combines TRBV20-1 with TRBJ2-7, with D perhaps assigned TRBD1 or TRBD2 (5 bases each). The CDR3 spans 12 residues. Between the trimmed V and J ends, which lost 5 bases and 1 base, there was a span of 9 bases. Germline V gene data show CDR1 as DFQATT and CDR2 as SNEGSKA (reference sequence). CDR3: CSAWDRSYEQYF. DNA of the CDR3: TGCAGTGCTTGGGACCGGTCCTACGAGCAGTACTTC.

This chain connects TRBV11-3 to TRBJ1-1; possible D gene TRBD1, 6 bases. V was trimmed by 5 bases and J by 4 bases, leaving 11 bases between them. The CDR3 is made up of 13 amino acids. Germline CDR1 reads SGHNT; CDR2 reads YENEEA. This CDR3 reads CASSATGITEAFF. The CDR3 region has the DNA TGTGCCAGCAGCGCTACAGGGATCACTGAAGCTTTCTTT.

The V call is TRBV19, the J call TRBJ2-2, with D perhaps TRBD1 or TRBD2 (5 bases each). Trimming took 4 bases from V and 0 from J, leaving 12 bases between them. Looked up from germline, CDR1 is LNHDA and CDR2 is SQIVND (reference sequence). The length of the CDR3 is 16 residues. For the CDR3, the DNA is TGTGCCAGTAGTAGAAGACGGGGCGCGAACACCGGGGAGCTGTTTTTT. Translating it yields CASSRRRGANTGELFF.

The rearrangement links TRBV20-1 to TRBJ1-2; no definite D call. Germline V gene sequence: CDR1 DFQATT, CDR2 SNEGSKA (reference sequence). The CDR3 sequence is 11 residues long. CDR3 loop: CIWELGYGYTF. The DNA of the CDR3 is TGCATTTGGGAGTTAGGCTATGGCTACACCTTC.